A single sample is the source of the 27 T cell receptor beta chains below, sequenced in a study of T cells in Graves' hyperthyroidism and ophthalmopathy. Researchers took RNA transcripts and amplified the TCR beta CDR3 regions from them. RT-PCR in the first round (using the HTBI primer set) targeted the TCR CDR3. TCRdb re-called the multiplex PCR reads with MiXCR, one entry per CDR3 protein. This sample has about 520,000 distinct CDR3 sequences, with 20% found just once. The specimen was blood. The receptors stem from a man younger than 30 with Graves' hyperthyroidism.

This clonotype was found once. The rearrangement uses TRBV28 and TRBJ1-1; 8 nucleotides match TRBD1. CDR3 length: 16 residues. Germline CDR1 MDHEN, CDR2 SYDVKM. The V gene end was trimmed by 4 bases and the J gene end by 1 base; junction bases not matched to a gene: 8. In DNA, the CDR3 is TGTGCCAGCAGTTCACCCTCAACAGGGGGGAACACTGAAGCTTTCTTT. Amino acid sequence: CASSSPSTGGNTEAFF. Complete variable domain (other parts from reference TRBV28 and TRBJ1-1): DVKVTQSSRYLVKRTGEKVFLECVQDMDHENMFWYRQDPGLGLRLIYFSYDVKMKEKGDIPEGYSVSREKKERFSLILESASTNQTSMYLCASSSPSTGGNTEAFFGQGTRLTVV.

This clonotype was counted many times. This chain joins TRBV11-2 and TRBJ2-7; D perhaps matches TRBD1 (5 bases). Germline V gene lookup returns CDR1 SGHAT and CDR2 FQNNGV. V dropped 4 bases and J dropped 3 bases, with 16 bases sitting between them. This CDR3 contains 15 residues. The CDR3 nucleotides read TGTGCCAGCAGCTCGATAAAAGGACAAGACTACGAGCAGTACTTC. Translation: CASSSIKGQDYEQYF.

This clonotype was seen repeatedly, ten times or more. This chain links TRBV12-3 or TRBV12-4 with TRBJ1-2; D is undetermined. The CDR3 spans 13 residues. The V end lost 3 bases, the J end lost 5 bases, and 10 bases lay between the germline ends. The CDR3 sequence is CASSLGAMYGYTF. DNA of the CDR3: TGTGCCAGCAGTTTGGGCGCTATGTATGGCTACACCTTC.

The chain uses TRBV6-1 and TRBJ1-2; D unresolved. CDR3 length: 13 amino acids. Germline V gene lookup returns CDR1 MNHNS and CDR2 SASEGT. V shed 5 bases and J shed 5 bases, with 12 bases lying between them. CDR3 nucleotide sequence: TGTGCCAGCAGTCAACTACCAGGTTATGGCTACACCTTC. Protein sequence: CASSQLPGYGYTF.

This clonotype showed up many times. V is TRBV28 and J is TRBJ1-5; a weak D match, TRBD1 (5 bases). Germline loops: CDR1 MDHEN, CDR2 SYDVKM. The CDR3 spans 17 residues. V was pared by 0 bases and J by 2 bases, with 14 bases between. The chain's CDR3 is CASSLWGLSGGNQPQHF. CDR3 in DNA: TGTGCCAGCAGTTTATGGGGGCTTTCTGGAGGCAATCAGCCCCAGCATTTT.

The table lists this clonotype with many counts. A junction end diverges from the germline sequence, so it may reflect a read error. This sequence joins TRBV6-2 or TRBV6-3 and TRBJ2-7; D is unresolved. The CDR3 consists of 11 residues. Germline V gene data show CDR1 as MNHEY and CDR2 as SVGEGT. The DNA for the CDR3 is TGTGCCAGCAGTTACCTTGGCGAGCAGTGCTTC. Translation: CASSYLGEQCF.

V usage is TRBV24-1 and J usage is TRBJ2-7; D is perhaps TRBD2 (5 bases). The CDR3 runs to 14 residues. Looked up from germline, CDR1 is KGHDR and CDR2 is SFDVKD. The V end lost 4 bases, the J end lost 2 bases, and 11 bases lay between the germline ends. The CDR3 sequence: CATSDLSRAYEQYF. The CDR3, as DNA: TGTGCCACCAGTGACCTTTCGAGGGCCTACGAGCAGTACTTC.

In its sample, this clonotype was seen many times. The chain employs TRBV6-5 and TRBJ1-1; D uncertain. CDR1 and CDR2 (germline): MNHEY, SVGAGI. The CDR3 is 15 amino acids. The ends were cut back, 4 bases at V and 0 bases at J, with 12 bases in the middle. The CDR3: CASSWAPGVNTEAFF. The CDR3, as DNA: TGTGCCAGCAGTTGGGCGCCAGGAGTGAACACTGAAGCTTTCTTT.

This clonotype occurred many times. The genes are TRBV9 and TRBJ1-2, with D unresolved. The CDR3 runs to 13 residues. Trimming removed 0 bases at V and 4 bases at J, with 7 bases between. The germline gives CDR1 SGDLS, CDR2 YYNGEE. CDR3 in DNA: TGTGCCAGCAGCGTAGGGACCGGCTATGGCTACACCTTC. Its protein product is CASSVGTGYGYTF.

Many counts were recorded for this clonotype. The J gene is TRBJ1-3, the V gene TRBV29-1; D call uncertain. Germline values: CDR1 SQVTM, CDR2 ANQGSEA. This CDR3 contains 13 residues. Trimming cost V 6 bases and J 4 bases, with 13 bases left between them. The CDR3 sequence is CSVAHLGGNTIYF. CDR3 sequence (DNA): TGCAGCGTGGCCCACCTTGGAGGAAACACCATATATTTT.

The sample holds many counts of this clonotype. The CDR3 here is CASSPGENAGELFF. For the CDR3, the DNA is TGTGCCAGCAGCCCCGGGGAGAATGCCGGGGAGCTGTTTTTT. This rearrangement joins TRBV12-3 or TRBV12-4 to TRBJ2-2; D perhaps matches TRBD2 (5 bases). The V gene lost 6 bases and the J gene lost 6 bases, with 14 bases spanning the gap. This CDR3 has 14 amino acids.

This clonotype was seen ten or more times. V is TRBV12-3 or TRBV12-4 and J is TRBJ2-5; D could derive from TRBD1 or TRBD2 (6 bases each). The CDR3 totals 15 residues. Trimming removed 0 bases at V and 4 bases at J, with 12 bases between. CDR3 DNA sequence: TGTGCCAGCAGTTTAGCAAGGGGGAGGTCAGAGACCCAGTACTTC. Translated, it gives CASSLARGRSETQYF.

This clonotype was counted many times. The chain recombines TRBV6-2 or TRBV6-3 with TRBJ2-5; the match to TRBD1 covers 7 bases. The germline V gene has CDR1 MNHEY and CDR2 SVGEGT. The CDR3 runs 15 residues. V trimming: 4 bases; J trimming: 5 bases; junction bases outside the gene matches: 10. CDR3 protein: CASSSPGQLTETQYF. The CDR3 nucleotides are TGTGCCAGCAGTTCTCCGGGACAGTTAACCGAGACCCAGTACTTC.

V usage is TRBV28 and J usage is TRBJ2-7; D possibly corresponds to TRBD1 (6 bases). The CDR3 extends over 15 amino acids. V gave up 0 bases and J gave up 4 bases, with 13 bases separating them. Germline V CDR1 and CDR2: MDHEN, SYDVKM. CDR3 sequence: CASSLWEQGMYEQYF. CDR3 bases: TGTGCCAGCAGTTTATGGGAACAGGGAATGTACGAGCAGTACTTC.

In its sample, this clonotype was seen many times. The chain uses TRBV6-4 and TRBJ1-1, with 9 bases that match TRBD1. With V trimmed by 5 bases and J by 5 bases, 3 bases remained unmatched. Germline loops: CDR1 MRHNA, CDR2 SNTAGT. The CDR3 is 13 amino acids. The CDR3 nucleotides are TGTGCCAGCAGTCGGACAGGGGAGACTGAAGCTTTCTTT. Translating gives CASSRTGETEAFF.

At least ten counts were recorded for this clonotype. The genes are TRBV15 and TRBJ1-5; 8 bases match TRBD1. Germline loops: CDR1 LNHNV, CDR2 YYDKDF (reference sequence). The CDR3 has 15 amino acids. Trimming at V came to 4 bases and at J to 4 bases, leaving 6 bases not matched to a gene. CDR3 DNA: TGTGCCACCAGCACAAGCAGGGGGCGGAATCAGCCCCAGCATTTT. Protein: CATSTSRGRNQPQHF.

CDR3 amino acids: CAWSVGLLSGYTF. The CDR3 nucleotides read TGTGCCTGGAGTGTAGGTCTCCTCAGCGGCTACACCTTC. This rearrangement joins TRBV30 to TRBJ1-2; D gene ambiguous. V lost 0 bases to trimming and J lost 8 bases, with 13 bases between them. The CDR3 runs 13 residues. CDR1 is GTSNPN, CDR2 SVGIG, per germline (reference sequence).

The chain joins TRBV3-1 to TRBJ2-5; 13 nucleotides line up with TRBD2. This CDR3 spans 15 amino acids. V dropped 2 bases and J dropped 10; count of bases not matched to a gene: 7. Looked up from germline, CDR1 is LGHDT and CDR2 is YNNKEL (reference sequence). The CDR3 loop is CASSQIGLAGVGQYF. DNA of the CDR3: TGTGCCAGCAGCCAAATAGGACTAGCGGGGGTGGGCCAGTACTTC.

This clonotype was observed at least ten times. V is TRBV12-3 or TRBV12-4 and J is TRBJ2-2; D call uncertain. The length of the CDR3 is 12 residues. Deletions cut 9 bases from V and 5 bases from J, with 10 bases between. The CDR3 here is CASPSSTGELFF. For the CDR3, the DNA is TGTGCCAGTCCAAGTAGTACCGGGGAGCTGTTTTTT.

In its sample, this clonotype was seen many times. This sequence joins TRBV5-1 and TRBJ2-7, with 9 bases that match TRBD2. The germline V gene encodes CDR1 SGHRS and CDR2 YFSETQ. J was trimmed by 4 bases and V by 4 bases; bases with no gene match: 9. The CDR3 totals 15 residues. In DNA form, the CDR3 reads TGCGCCAGCAGCAAAACCGGGACTAGCCTATACGAGCAGTACTTC. It codes for CASSKTGTSLYEQYF.

The count of this clonotype is one. The rearrangement joins TRBV12-3 or TRBV12-4 to TRBJ1-2; maybe TRBD1 (6 bases). The CDR3 totals 14 residues. V was cut by 6 bases and J by 5 bases, with 16 bases left in between. The CDR3 nucleotides read TGTGCCAGCAGCCCAGACAGGAGGGGGTATGGCTACACCTTC. Translating it yields CASSPDRRGYGYTF.

This clonotype occurred many times. The chain recombines TRBV20-1 with TRBJ1-5, with TRBD1 matching over 11 bases. Per the germline V gene, CDR1 is DFQATT and CDR2 is SNEGSKA (reference sequence). Trimming removed 7 bases from V and 7 bases from J; junction bases left unmatched: 9. The CDR3 length is 14 residues. In DNA form, the CDR3 reads TGCAGTGTTACCTCGGGGACAGGGGGACAGCCCCAGCATTTT. Protein: CSVTSGTGGQPQHF.

The chain links TRBV20-1 to TRBJ2-7; D is uncertain. V lost 3 bases and J lost 2, with 8 bases in between. Germline V gene sequence: CDR1 DFQATT, CDR2 SNEGSKA (reference sequence). The CDR3 has 12 residues. In nucleotides, the CDR3 is TGCAGTGCTAGGGTAGATACCTACGAGCAGTACTTC. This gives the protein CSARVDTYEQYF.

This clonotype has just a few counts. The genes are TRBV20-1 and TRBJ2-2; D is possibly TRBD2 (7 bases). The germline V gene encodes CDR1 DFQATT and CDR2 SNEGSKA (reference sequence). With 1 base removed from V and 3 bases from J, the gap between germline ends came to 12 bases. CDR3 length: 15 amino acids. CDR3: CSARAGGQDTGELFF. The DNA of the CDR3 is TGCAGTGCTAGAGCCGGGGGGCAGGACACCGGGGAGCTGTTTTTT.

This clonotype turned up a few times. CDR3 sequence: CASSRQGVYGYTF. DNA of the CDR3: TGTGCCAGCAGCCGGCAGGGGGTCTATGGCTACACCTTC. This chain connects TRBV14 to TRBJ1-2, with 7 bases aligning to TRBD1. CDR3 length: 13 residues. Germline CDR1 is SGHDN and CDR2 is FVKESK. The V gene end was trimmed by 4 bases and the J gene end by 4 bases; junction bases not matched to a gene: 3.

The genes are TRBV12-3 or TRBV12-4 and TRBJ1-3; D uncertain. The CDR3 contains 15 residues. V was shortened by 6 bases and J by 0 bases, with 12 bases between the two germline ends. The CDR3 nucleotides read TGTGCCAGCAGGGGTTCCCTTTACTCTGGAAACACCATATATTTT. As protein: CASRGSLYSGNTIYF.

This clonotype was observed a single time. V and J are TRBV19 and TRBJ2-2, with unresolved D. CDR3 length: 14 residues. Trimming cost V 8 bases and J 6 bases, with 16 bases left between them. CDR1 LNHDA and CDR2 SQIVND come from the germline V gene (reference sequence). The CDR3 bases are TGTGCCAGTTCTCATCCCGACACCCCCGGGGAGCTGTTTTTT. Residues: CASSHPDTPGELFF.